This TCR beta chain emerged from a study of vaccination effects on CD4 cells after COVID-19. General observations from the study: Marked clonal contraction was seen late after vaccination (in both infection- and vaccine-induced clones).

Turning to this clone: What it binds is not known.

Before any sequencing was done, the ViraFEST assay used viral peptide pools to expand antigen-specific CD4+ T cells. Scientists isolated CD4+ T cells after a roughly ten-day culture period ended. Participants received two doses of either the BNT162b2 or mRNA-1273 vaccine. Neither prior SARS-CoV-2 infection nor positive nucleocapsid antibodies were present in the vaccine recipients. Days 3 and 7 were when half the medium was replaced with IL-2 medium. The germline V and J ends were trimmed by 4 bases and 10 bases, with 14 bases remaining between them. Germline V gene sequence: CDR1 SGHVS, CDR2 FQNEAQ. The CDR3 has 13 residues. Sequencing was performed with immunoSEQ multiplex PCR; in TCRdb, only in-frame clones are kept and a portion is missing. Of roughly 46,000 clones listed, around three quarters are singletons.

The sequence came from a human donor who received a COVID-19 vaccine. The sequenced sample was CD4+ T cells from PBMCs cultured with HCoV-OC43 spike peptides, obtained after COVID-19 vaccination. Subset described: HCoV-OC43 spike overlapping peptide pool stimulation. The genes are TRBV7-8 and TRBJ2-1, with D perhaps assigned TRBD1 or TRBD2 (5 bases each). CDR3 sequence: CASSSSGPREQFF. The CDR3, as DNA: TGTGCCAGCAGCTCTTCGGGGCCTCGGGAGCAGTTCTTC.